This T cell receptor beta chain came from a study of patients and donors after allogeneic stem cell transplantation. In TCRdb, the RT-PCR reads were re-called with MiXCR into one record per CDR3 protein. The table has roughly 960,000 distinct CDR3 sequences, around 17% seen once; the top ten hold 5% to 6.5%. The CDR3 totals 17 residues. Germline assignment: CDR1 MNHEY and CDR2 SVGAGI. Trimming pared 2 bases from V and 1 base from J, leaving 17 bases between. The chain uses TRBV6-5 and TRBJ1-1, with D perhaps matching TRBD1 (5 bases). The sample taken for sequencing was blood, either unsorted or a sorted T cell fraction (not recorded which). This TCR derives from a human donor who was either an allogeneic HSCT recipient or a stem cell or donor lymphocyte infusion donor (not recorded which). It is not recorded whose cells these are; they may come from a transplant donor. The DNA for the CDR3 is TGTGCCAGCAGTTACCAGGGAGGGGCGCTTAGGAACACTGAAGCTTTCTTT. Its translation is CASSYQGGALRNTEAFF.